Given below is one T cell receptor beta chain in context. What it binds is unknown. The data originate from a study of response to subunit inactivated influenza vaccine. CDR1 and CDR2 from the germline V gene are ENHRY and SYGVKD. This CDR3 comprises 15 residues. The V and J ends lost 5 bases and 0 bases respectively, with 11 bases between them. One entry per CDR3 protein, called by TCRdb with MiXCR from the RT-PCR reads. The sample consists of 500,000 to 600,000 distinct CDR3 sequences, under 9% of them appearing once. General study findings and limits: After each seasonal influenza vaccination, few new T cells are recruited, the authors suggested.

This TCR came from a man aged 50-75 years who received an inactivated influenza vaccine. The specimen comprised PBMCs from blood, sampled around 2 years after vaccination. The J gene is TRBJ2-1, the V gene TRBV10-3; possibly TRBD1 for D (6 bases). CDR3 bases: TGTGCCATCAGTAGCAGGGACAACTCCTACAATGAGCAGTTCTTC. Residues: CAISSRDNSYNEQFF.